These 32 T cell receptor beta chains were sequenced from one sample in a study of cytomegalovirus exposure and HLA in healthy donors. It was with 60 Vbeta and 13 Jbeta primers that the PCR ran. Only in-frame clones appear in the TCRdb table, and some are missing; sequencing was by immunoSEQ multiplex PCR. The table has some 99,000 clones, 81% seen once; the top ten hold over 2%. Sequencing was carried out using PBMCs. Receptors originate from a woman aged 25 to 45 in good health and CMV-seronegative.

This chain joins TRBV18 and TRBJ2-1, with a tentative D call TRBD2 (5 bases). V lost 3 bases, J lost 8 bases, and 20 bases lay in between. This CDR3 is 16 amino acids long. CDR1 KGHSH and CDR2 LQKENI come from the germline V gene. The CDR3 reads CASSPALPGIEDEQFF. Written as DNA, the CDR3 is TGTGCCAGCTCACCGGCGCTCCCGGGGATTGAAGATGAGCAGTTCTTC.

The chain employs TRBV19 and TRBJ2-2, with D tentatively TRBD2 (5 bases). This CDR3 region has 14 residues. The ends were cut back, 7 bases at V and 4 bases at J, with 13 bases in the middle. Germline V lookup: CDR1 LNHDA, CDR2 SQIVND (reference sequence). The CDR3 sequence: CASKRSGSTGELFF. The CDR3 DNA is TGTGCCAGTAAGCGATCTGGGAGCACCGGGGAGCTGTTTTTT. Using reference TRBV19 and TRBJ2-2 for the parts outside the CDR3, the full variable domain is DGGITQSPKYLFRKEGQNVTLSCEQNLNHDAMYWYRQDPGQGLRLIYYSQIVNDFQKGDIAEGYSVSREKKESFPLTVTSAQKNPTAFYLCASKRSGSTGELFFGEGSRLTVL.

The chain recombines TRBV2 with TRBJ2-1; the match to TRBD2 covers 9 bases. Germline V gene data show CDR1 as SNHLY and CDR2 as FYNNEI. V shed 0 bases, J shed 1 base, and the junction held 4 bases outside the gene matches. CDR3 size: 17 residues. CDR3 DNA sequence: TGTGCCAGCAGTGAAGCGGGTCTAGCGGGGTCCTACAATGAGCAGTTCTTC. Amino acids: CASSEAGLAGSYNEQFF.

This clone occurred a few times. V gene TRBV6-5 combines with J gene TRBJ2-5, with TRBD1 matching over 8 bases. The CDR3 is 14 residues long. Germline assignment: CDR1 MNHEY and CDR2 SVGAGI. The V gene end was trimmed by 7 bases and the J gene end by 1 base; junction bases not matched to a gene: 5. CDR3 coding DNA: TGTGCCAGCACCAGGACAGGGTCCCAAGAGACCCAGTACTTC. It codes for CASTRTGSQETQYF.

This chain joins TRBV2 and TRBJ2-7; no definite D call. Germline loops: CDR1 SNHLY, CDR2 FYNNEI. The CDR3 is 14 amino acids. Deletions cut 7 bases from V and 0 bases from J, with 13 bases between. CDR3 bases: TGTGCCAGCATTGTGGCGACAACCTCCTACGAGCAGTACTTC. Its protein product is CASIVATTSYEQYF.

The V gene is TRBV5-8, the J gene TRBJ1-5; possibly TRBD1 for D (5 bases). Looked up from germline, CDR1 is SGHTS and CDR2 is YDEGEE. Trimming removed 0 bases from V and 5 bases from J, with 15 bases in between. The CDR3 contains 16 residues. CDR3 region: CASSLARSPGDQPQHF. The CDR3 bases are TGTGCCAGCAGCTTGGCCAGGTCCCCGGGGGATCAGCCCCAGCATTTT. Looking up the rest from reference TRBV5-8 and TRBJ1-5 gives the full variable domain: EAGVTQSPTHLIKTRGQQATLRCSPISGHTSVYWYQQALGLGLQFLLWYDEGEERNRGNFPPRFSGRQFPNYSSELNVNALELEDSALYLCASSLARSPGDQPQHFGDGTRLSIL.

The chain is built from TRBV18 and TRBJ2-7; 8 nucleotides align to TRBD2. J gave up 2 bases and V 2 bases, and 5 bases lay outside the gene matches. Germline V gives CDR1 KGHSH, CDR2 LQKENI. CDR3 size: 15 residues. CDR3 loop: CASSPAGGNPYEQYF. The CDR3 bases are TGTGCCAGCTCACCAGCGGGAGGTAACCCCTACGAGCAGTACTTC. Together with reference TRBV18 and TRBJ2-7, the CDR3 gives the full variable domain: NAGVMQNPRHLVRRRGQEARLRCSPMKGHSHVYWYRQLPEEGLKFMVYLQKENIIDESGMPKERFSAEFPKEGPSILRIQQVVRGDSAAYFCASSPAGGNPYEQYFGPGTRLTVT.

This clone was found once. V and J are TRBV5-1 and TRBJ1-4; 9 bases fit TRBD1. This CDR3 has 14 residues. Germline V gives CDR1 SGHRS, CDR2 YFSETQ. The V and J ends lost 4 bases and 8 bases, in that order; junction bases with no gene match: 6. The CDR3 sequence: CASSPGQGREKLFF. The CDR3 DNA reads TGCGCCAGCAGCCCCGGACAGGGGAGGGAAAAACTGTTTTTT.

The chain joins TRBV7-2 to TRBJ1-2; no clear D. CDR1 is SGHTA, CDR2 FQGNSA, per germline. V was pared by 1 base and J by 4 bases, with 4 bases between. The CDR3 spans 12 residues. CDR3 protein: CASSLDSYGYTF. The CDR3 coding sequence is TGTGCCAGCAGCTTAGACAGCTATGGCTACACCTTC.

This clone was seen a few times. This sequence joins TRBV4-1 and TRBJ2-1, with 8 bases lining up with TRBD2. Germline CDR1 is MGHRA and CDR2 is YSYEKL. The CDR3 is made up of 17 amino acids. V lost 1 base and J lost 5; bases outside the gene matches: 10. In DNA form, the CDR3 reads TGCGCCAGCAGCCAAGCTTCAGCGGGAGTCGGGGACAATGAGCAGTTCTTC. It is translated as CASSQASAGVGDNEQFF.

This chain connects TRBV7-9 to TRBJ2-3, with 11 bases fitting TRBD1. Germline values: CDR1 SEHNR, CDR2 FQNEAQ (reference sequence). This CDR3 is built from 15 residues. J lost 3 bases, V lost 4 bases, and 3 bases had no gene match. The CDR3 bases are TGTGCCAGCAGCTCGGGACAGGGGGGAACAGATACGCAGTATTTT. Residues: CASSSGQGGTDTQYF.

This clone was seen only once. The V and J genes are TRBV19 and TRBJ1-2; TRBD1 aligns across 10 bases. The CDR3 length is 13 residues. V shed 7 bases, J shed 6 bases, and the junction held 5 bases outside the gene matches. Germline V gene data show CDR1 as LNHDA and CDR2 as SQIVND (reference sequence). The CDR3 bases are TGTGCCAGTAAGACAGGGGGCACCCATGGCTACACCTTC. Its protein is CASKTGGTHGYTF. The full variable domain, in which reference TRBV19 and TRBJ1-2 provide the parts outside the CDR3, is DGGITQSPKYLFRKEGQNVTLSCEQNLNHDAMYWYRQDPGQGLRLIYYSQIVNDFQKGDIAEGYSVSREKKESFPLTVTSAQKNPTAFYLCASKTGGTHGYTFGSGTRLTVV.

The V call is TRBV5-1, the J call TRBJ2-1; 11 bases fit TRBD2. The CDR3 is 16 amino acids. V lost 0 bases to trimming and J lost 7 bases; unmatched junction nucleotides: 6. Per the germline V gene, CDR1 is SGHRS and CDR2 is YFSETQ. The CDR3 coding sequence is TGCGCCAGCAGCTTGGAAGGACTAGCGGGTTCGAATGAGCAGTTCTTC. Its translation is CASSLEGLAGSNEQFF.

V is TRBV7-9 and J is TRBJ2-2, with 9 bases lining up with TRBD2. V lost 2 bases, J lost 4 bases, and 8 bases stayed unmatched. Germline V CDR1 and CDR2: SEHNR, FQNEAQ (reference sequence). This CDR3 has 17 residues. The CDR3 is CASSLRGSGRSTGELFF. Written as DNA, the CDR3 is TGTGCCAGCAGCTTACGTGGTAGCGGGAGATCCACCGGGGAGCTGTTTTTT.

The table lists this clone with a count of one. The rearrangement uses TRBV27 and TRBJ2-5, with TRBD1 matching 8 bases. The CDR3 is made up of 15 amino acids. Germline CDR1 reads MNHEY; CDR2 reads SMNVEV (reference sequence). After removal of 5 bases from V and 2 bases from J, the junction contained 7 bases not matched to a gene. The CDR3 DNA follows: TGTGCCAGCAGTCCGGACAGGGCCACTCAAGAGACCCAGTACTTC. Residues: CASSPDRATQETQYF.

This clone was detected a few times. The rearrangement joins TRBV2 to TRBJ2-1; perhaps TRBD2 as D (5 bases). The germline V gene encodes CDR1 SNHLY and CDR2 FYNNEI. The CDR3 contains 13 residues. V was shortened by 1 base and J by 9 bases, with 10 bases between the two germline ends. The chain's CDR3 is CASSEGVGSEQFF. The DNA for the CDR3 is TGTGCCAGCAGTGAAGGCGTGGGGAGTGAGCAGTTCTTC.

The chain has TRBV28 and TRBJ1-1; D is uncertain. Germline values: CDR1 MDHEN, CDR2 SYDVKM. V was trimmed by 7 bases and J by 5 bases, leaving 20 bases between them. The CDR3 is 15 residues long. CDR3 loop: CASKLGYRERTEAFF. As DNA, the CDR3 is TGTGCCAGCAAATTGGGGTATCGGGAACGGACTGAAGCTTTCTTT.

The chain carries TRBV5-1 and TRBJ1-2; 7 nucleotides align to TRBD1. Germline values: CDR1 SGHRS, CDR2 YFSETQ. J lost 10 bases, V lost 5 bases, and 14 bases had no gene match. The CDR3 loop spans 14 amino acids. CDR3 nucleotides: TGCGCCAGCAGGTATGACAGGGATCGCGTTGTCTACACCTTC. Its translation: CASRYDRDRVVYTF. Looking up the rest from reference TRBV5-1 and TRBJ1-2 gives the full variable domain: KAGVTQTPRYLIKTRGQQVTLSCSPISGHRSVSWYQQTPGQGLQFLFEYFSETQRNKGNFPGRFSGRQFSNSRSEMNVSTLELGDSALYLCASRYDRDRVVYTFGSGTRLTVV.

DNA for the CDR3: TGTGCCAGCAGTGAAACAGGAAAAAGCAATCAGCCCCAGCATTTT. Translated: CASSETGKSNQPQHF. The chain recombines TRBV2 with TRBJ1-5; TRBD1 might be the D (5 bases). CDR1 is SNHLY, CDR2 FYNNEI, per germline. Trimming cost V 2 bases and J 1 base, with 9 bases left between them. The CDR3 runs 15 residues.

The CDR3 DNA follows: TGTGCCTCAAGGGGTACAGGGGTCTCTGGCTACACCTTC. Translation gives CASRGTGVSGYTF. The chain recombines TRBV27 with TRBJ1-2, with 7 bases identical to TRBD1. V lost 11 bases and J lost 7; bases outside the gene matches: 13. The CDR3 is 13 amino acids. Germline V CDR1 and CDR2: MNHEY, SMNVEV (reference sequence).

For the CDR3, the DNA is TGTGCCAGCAGCTTAGTTACCGGTGAGCAGTTCTTC. Its protein product is CASSLVTGEQFF. The genes are TRBV7-9 and TRBJ2-1; D remains ambiguous. Germline loops: CDR1 SEHNR, CDR2 FQNEAQ (reference sequence). The V and J ends lost 1 base and 9 bases respectively, with 7 bases between them. The CDR3 contains 12 residues.

The rearrangement uses TRBV10-3 and TRBJ2-1, with 10 nucleotides matching TRBD2. CDR3 length equals 13 residues. Germline CDR1 is ENHRY and CDR2 is SYGVKD. V was pared by 6 bases and J by 8 bases, with 4 bases of the junction left unmatched. The CDR3 reads CAIRGLAMDEQFF. CDR3 nucleotide sequence: TGTGCCATCAGGGGACTAGCGATGGATGAGCAGTTCTTC.

This clone was observed a handful of times. The chain combines TRBV7-8 with TRBJ2-7; D is unclear. Germline assignment: CDR1 SGHVS and CDR2 FQNEAQ. V lost 1 base, J lost 3 bases, and 7 bases lay in between. The CDR3 runs 13 residues. The CDR3 loop reads CASSLGLLYEQYF. Here the CDR3 DNA reads TGTGCCAGCAGCTTAGGCCTACTCTACGAGCAGTACTTC.

The chain is built from TRBV19 and TRBJ2-1; 9 nucleotides agree with TRBD1. In germline, CDR1 is LNHDA, CDR2 SQIVND (reference sequence). The CDR3 spans 14 residues. The ends lost 7 bases at V and 8 bases at J; junction bases unmatched: 9. The CDR3 sequence: CASTLATGGDEQFF. The DNA of the CDR3 is TGTGCCAGTACCCTCGCGACAGGGGGAGATGAGCAGTTCTTC.

V is TRBV7-2 and J is TRBJ2-1; 11 nucleotides line up with TRBD2. Germline CDR1 SGHTA, CDR2 FQGNSA. The CDR3 has 12 amino acids. V shed 5 bases, J shed 15 bases, and the junction held 6 bases outside the gene matches. CDR3 region: CASSPRLAGLFF. The CDR3 DNA follows: TGTGCCAGCAGCCCAAGACTAGCGGGACTGTTCTTC.

This clone showed up just a few times. The V call is TRBV19, the J call TRBJ2-5, with TRBD2 matching over 10 bases. CDR3 length: 15 amino acids. CDR1 is LNHDA and CDR2 is SQIVND in the germline V gene (reference sequence). Trimming at V came to 4 bases and at J to 5 bases, leaving 7 bases not matched to a gene. CDR3 coding DNA: TGTGCCAGTAGTAACCCCCTAGCGGGAGTGGAGACCCAGTACTTC. Amino acids: CASSNPLAGVETQYF.

The genes are TRBV7-9 and TRBJ1-5, with D possibly TRBD1 on 5 matching bases. Trimming left V 1 base short and J 0 bases short, with 7 bases between. CDR3 length: 15 residues. Germline V gives CDR1 SEHNR, CDR2 FQNEAQ (reference sequence). CDR3 DNA: TGTGCCAGCAGCTTAGGAGACAGTAGCAATCAGCCCCAGCATTTT. Its protein is CASSLGDSSNQPQHF.

On this clone: The junction shows a germline mismatch at one end, possibly a read error. The chain couples TRBV4-1 to TRBJ2-1; D ambiguous. The V gene's germline CDR1 is MGHRA and CDR2 YSYEKL. This CDR3 is 13 amino acids long. The CDR3 is CASSQVPQNEQFF. CDR3 in DNA: TGTGCCAGCAGCCAAGTCCCCCAAAATGAGCAGTTCTTC.

The rearrangement links TRBV7-3 to TRBJ1-1; a weak D match, TRBD1 (5 bases). Germline V gene data show CDR1 as SGHTA and CDR2 as FQGTGA. The CDR3 is made up of 14 amino acids. Trimming took off 2 bases at V and 9 bases at J, with 16 bases between the two ends. CDR3 region: CASSLGVQGGQAFF. The CDR3 DNA sequence: TGTGCCAGCAGCTTAGGGGTCCAGGGAGGCCAAGCTTTCTTT.

The chain couples TRBV11-2 to TRBJ2-6, with a possible D match to TRBD2 (6 bases). Germline V lookup: CDR1 SGHAT, CDR2 FQNNGV. CDR3 length equals 17 residues. The V gene lost 8 bases and the J gene lost 0 bases, with 17 bases spanning the gap. The CDR3 loop is CASSTAGPISGANVLTF. CDR3 coding DNA: TGTGCCAGCTCGACGGCGGGACCGATCTCTGGGGCCAACGTCCTGACTTTC.

The chain has TRBV19 and TRBJ1-5, with 7 bases aligning to TRBD1. The J segment lost 6 bases and the V segment lost 6 bases, leaving 11 bases of the junction unmatched. The germline gives CDR1 LNHDA, CDR2 SQIVND (reference sequence). The CDR3 is 15 residues long. Here the CDR3 DNA reads TGTGCCAGTAGGGCCGAGGGGGCCCGAAGTCAGCCCCAGCATTTT. Amino acids: CASRAEGARSQPQHF. The full variable domain, completed using reference TRBV19 and TRBJ1-5, is DGGITQSPKYLFRKEGQNVTLSCEQNLNHDAMYWYRQDPGQGLRLIYYSQIVNDFQKGDIAEGYSVSREKKESFPLTVTSAQKNPTAFYLCASRAEGARSQPQHFGDGTRLSIL.

This clone was observed a handful of times. The J gene is TRBJ2-3, the V gene TRBV7-2; 8 nucleotides align to TRBD2. Looked up from germline, CDR1 is SGHTA and CDR2 is FQGNSA. Germline trimming cut 4 bases from V and 0 bases from J; bases unmatched to any gene: 9. This CDR3 region has 17 residues. This chain's CDR3 is CASSYYGGRSSTDTQYF. CDR3 nucleotides: TGTGCCAGCAGCTACTACGGCGGGAGGTCTAGCACAGATACGCAGTATTTT.